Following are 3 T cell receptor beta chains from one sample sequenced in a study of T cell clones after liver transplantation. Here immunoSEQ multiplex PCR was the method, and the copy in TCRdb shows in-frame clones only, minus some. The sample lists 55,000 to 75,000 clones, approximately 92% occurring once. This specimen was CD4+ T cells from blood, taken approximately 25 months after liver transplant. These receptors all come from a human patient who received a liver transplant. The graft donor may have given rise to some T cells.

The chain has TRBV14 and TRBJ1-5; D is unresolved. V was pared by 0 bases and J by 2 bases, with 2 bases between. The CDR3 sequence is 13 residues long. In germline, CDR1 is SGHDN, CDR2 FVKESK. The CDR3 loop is CASSQDRNQPQHF. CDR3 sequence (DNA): TGTGCCAGCAGCCAAGATCGCAATCAGCCCCAGCATTTT.

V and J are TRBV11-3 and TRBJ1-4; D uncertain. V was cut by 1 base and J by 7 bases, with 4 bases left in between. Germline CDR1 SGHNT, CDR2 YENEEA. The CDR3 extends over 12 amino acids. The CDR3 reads CASSLVGEKLFF. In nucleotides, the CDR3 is TGTGCCAGCAGCTTAGTGGGTGAAAAACTGTTTTTT. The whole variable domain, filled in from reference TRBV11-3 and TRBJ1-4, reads EAGVVQSPRYKIIEKKQPVAFWCNPISGHNTLYWYLQNLGQGPELLIRYENEEAVDDSQLPKDRFSAERLKGVDSTLKIQPAELGDSAVYLCASSLVGEKLFFGSGTQLSVL.

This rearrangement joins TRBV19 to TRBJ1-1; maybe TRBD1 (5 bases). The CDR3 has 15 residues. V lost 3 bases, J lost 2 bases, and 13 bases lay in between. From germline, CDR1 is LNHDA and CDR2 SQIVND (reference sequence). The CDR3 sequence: CASSMGQGLNTEAFF. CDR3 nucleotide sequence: TGTGCCAGTAGTATGGGGCAAGGTCTCAACACTGAAGCTTTCTTT.